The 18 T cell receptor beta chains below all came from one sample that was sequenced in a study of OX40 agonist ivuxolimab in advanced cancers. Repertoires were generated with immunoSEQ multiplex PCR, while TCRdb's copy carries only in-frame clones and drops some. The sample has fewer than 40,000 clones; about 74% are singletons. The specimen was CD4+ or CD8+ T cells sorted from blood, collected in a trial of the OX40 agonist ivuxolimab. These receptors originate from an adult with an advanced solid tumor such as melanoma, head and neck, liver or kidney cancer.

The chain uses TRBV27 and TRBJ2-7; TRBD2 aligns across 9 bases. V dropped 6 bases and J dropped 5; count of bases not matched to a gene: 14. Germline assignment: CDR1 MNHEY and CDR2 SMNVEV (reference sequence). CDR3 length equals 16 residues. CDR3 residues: CASSLLGASGKNEQYF. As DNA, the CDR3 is TGTGCCAGCAGCCTACTTGGGGCTAGCGGGAAAAACGAGCAGTACTTC.

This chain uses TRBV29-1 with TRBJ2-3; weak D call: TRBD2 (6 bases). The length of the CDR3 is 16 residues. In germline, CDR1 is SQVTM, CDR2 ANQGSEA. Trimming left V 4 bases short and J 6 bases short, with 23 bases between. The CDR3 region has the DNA TGCAGCGTTGGTCCCCGAACTAGCTCCTCGGGGGATACGCAGTATTTT. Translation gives CSVGPRTSSSGDTQYF.

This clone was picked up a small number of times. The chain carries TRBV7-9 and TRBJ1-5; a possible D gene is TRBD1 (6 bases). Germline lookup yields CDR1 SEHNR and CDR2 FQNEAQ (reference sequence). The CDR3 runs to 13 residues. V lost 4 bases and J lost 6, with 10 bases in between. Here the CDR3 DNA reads TGTGCCAGCAGCTCACAGGGAGGTCAGCCCCAGCATTTT. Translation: CASSSQGGQPQHF.

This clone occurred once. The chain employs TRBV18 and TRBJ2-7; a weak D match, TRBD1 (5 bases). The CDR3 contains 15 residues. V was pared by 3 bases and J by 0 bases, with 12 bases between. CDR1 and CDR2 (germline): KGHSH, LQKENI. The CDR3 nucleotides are TGTGCCAGCTCACCTACAGGCGCCAGCTCCTACGAGCAGTACTTC. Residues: CASSPTGASSYEQYF.

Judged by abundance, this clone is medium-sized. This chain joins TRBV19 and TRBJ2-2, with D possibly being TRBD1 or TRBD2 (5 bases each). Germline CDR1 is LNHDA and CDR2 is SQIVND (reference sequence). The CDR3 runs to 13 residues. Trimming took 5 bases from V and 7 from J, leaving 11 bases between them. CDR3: CASSHGAGGELFF. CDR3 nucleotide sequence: TGTGCCAGTAGTCATGGGGCGGGCGGGGAGCTGTTTTTT. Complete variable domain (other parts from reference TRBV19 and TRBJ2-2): DGGITQSPKYLFRKEGQNVTLSCEQNLNHDAMYWYRQDPGQGLRLIYYSQIVNDFQKGDIAEGYSVSREKKESFPLTVTSAQKNPTAFYLCASSHGAGGELFFGEGSRLTVL.

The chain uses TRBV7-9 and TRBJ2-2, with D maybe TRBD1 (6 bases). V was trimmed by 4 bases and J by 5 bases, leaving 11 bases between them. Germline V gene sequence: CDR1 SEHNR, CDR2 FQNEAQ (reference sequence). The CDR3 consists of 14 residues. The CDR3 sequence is CASSSQGGTGELFF. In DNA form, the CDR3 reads TGTGCCAGCAGCTCACAGGGCGGGACCGGGGAGCTGTTTTTT.

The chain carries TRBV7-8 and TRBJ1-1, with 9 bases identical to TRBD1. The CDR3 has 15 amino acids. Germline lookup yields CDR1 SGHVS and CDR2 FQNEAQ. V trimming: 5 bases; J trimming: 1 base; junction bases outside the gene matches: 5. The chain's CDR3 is CASSPGQGKNTEAFF. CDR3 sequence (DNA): TGTGCCAGCAGCCCGGGACAGGGCAAGAACACTGAAGCTTTCTTT. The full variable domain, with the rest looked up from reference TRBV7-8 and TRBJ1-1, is GAGVSQSPRYKVAKRGQDVALRCDPISGHVSLFWYQQALGQGPEFLTYFQNEAQLDKSGLPSDRFFAERPEGSVSTLKIQRTQQEDSAVYLCASSPGQGKNTEAFFGQGTRLTVV.

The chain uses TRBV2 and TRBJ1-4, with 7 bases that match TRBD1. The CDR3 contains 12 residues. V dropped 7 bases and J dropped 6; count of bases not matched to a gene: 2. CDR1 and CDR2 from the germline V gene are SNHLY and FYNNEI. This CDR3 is CASTGQDEKLFF. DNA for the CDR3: TGTGCCAGCACCGGACAGGATGAAAAACTGTTTTTT.

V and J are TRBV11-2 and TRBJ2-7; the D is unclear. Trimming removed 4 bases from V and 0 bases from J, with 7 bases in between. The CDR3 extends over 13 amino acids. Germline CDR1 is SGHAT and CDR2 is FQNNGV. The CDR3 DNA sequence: TGTGCCAGCAGCTCCCTGGACTCCTACGAGCAGTACTTC. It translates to CASSSLDSYEQYF.

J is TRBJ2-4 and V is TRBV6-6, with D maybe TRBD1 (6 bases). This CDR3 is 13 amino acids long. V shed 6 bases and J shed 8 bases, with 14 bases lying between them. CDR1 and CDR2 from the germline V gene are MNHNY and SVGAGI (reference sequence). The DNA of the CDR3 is TGTGCCAGCAGCCAGTGGGGGCTGGACATTCAGTACTTC. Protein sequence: CASSQWGLDIQYF.

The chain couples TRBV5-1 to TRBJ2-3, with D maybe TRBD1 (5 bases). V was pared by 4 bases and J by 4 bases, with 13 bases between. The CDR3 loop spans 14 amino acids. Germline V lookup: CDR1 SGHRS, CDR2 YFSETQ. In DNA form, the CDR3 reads TGCGCCAGCAGCCTCGGCAGGGTAGCAGATACGCAGTATTTT. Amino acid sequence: CASSLGRVADTQYF.

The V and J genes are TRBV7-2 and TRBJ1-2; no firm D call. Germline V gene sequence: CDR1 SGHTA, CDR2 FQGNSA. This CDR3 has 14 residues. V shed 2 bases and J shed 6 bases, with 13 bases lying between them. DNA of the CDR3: TGTGCCAGCAGCTTATCCCTGTCCCAGGATGGCTACACCTTC. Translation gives CASSLSLSQDGYTF.

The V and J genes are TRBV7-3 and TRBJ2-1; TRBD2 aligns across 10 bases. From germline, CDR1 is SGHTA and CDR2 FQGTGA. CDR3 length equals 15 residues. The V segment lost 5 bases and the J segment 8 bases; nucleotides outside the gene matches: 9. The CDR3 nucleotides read TGTGCCAGCAGCCCGGGGGCTAGCGGGAGACATGAGCAGTTCTTC. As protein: CASSPGASGRHEQFF.

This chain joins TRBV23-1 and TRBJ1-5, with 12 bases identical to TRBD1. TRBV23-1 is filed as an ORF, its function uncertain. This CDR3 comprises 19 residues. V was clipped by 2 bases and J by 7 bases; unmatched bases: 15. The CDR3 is CASSQKRRDRGPEGQPQHF. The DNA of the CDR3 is TGCGCCAGCAGTCAAAAACGCCGGGACAGGGGGCCCGAGGGCCAGCCCCAGCATTTT.

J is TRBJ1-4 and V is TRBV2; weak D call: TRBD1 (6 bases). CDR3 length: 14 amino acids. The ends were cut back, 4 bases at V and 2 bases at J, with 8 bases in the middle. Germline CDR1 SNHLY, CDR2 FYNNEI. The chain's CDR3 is CASSAQGTNEKLFF. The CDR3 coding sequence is TGTGCCAGCAGTGCCCAGGGGACTAATGAAAAACTGTTTTTT.

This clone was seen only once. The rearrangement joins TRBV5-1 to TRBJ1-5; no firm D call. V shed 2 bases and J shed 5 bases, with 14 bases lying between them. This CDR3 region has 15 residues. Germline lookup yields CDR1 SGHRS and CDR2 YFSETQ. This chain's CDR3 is CASSLGAADHQPQHF. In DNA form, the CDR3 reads TGCGCCAGCAGCTTAGGAGCTGCGGACCATCAGCCCCAGCATTTT. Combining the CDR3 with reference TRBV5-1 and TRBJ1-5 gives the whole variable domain KAGVTQTPRYLIKTRGQQVTLSCSPISGHRSVSWYQQTPGQGLQFLFEYFSETQRNKGNFPGRFSGRQFSNSRSEMNVSTLELGDSALYLCASSLGAADHQPQHFGDGTRLSIL.

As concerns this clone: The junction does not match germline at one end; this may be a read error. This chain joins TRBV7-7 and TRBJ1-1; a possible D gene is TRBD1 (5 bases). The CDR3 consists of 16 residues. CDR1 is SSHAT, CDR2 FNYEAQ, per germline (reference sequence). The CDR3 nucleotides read TGTGCTAGCAGCTTAGGTATTAGGGGTCGGAACACTGAAGCTTTCTTT. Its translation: CASSLGIRGRNTEAFF. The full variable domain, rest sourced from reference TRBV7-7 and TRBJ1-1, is GAGVSQSPRYKVTKRGQDVTLRCDPISSHATLYWYQQALGQGPEFLTYFNYEAQPDKSGLPSDRFSAERPEGSISTLTIQRTEQRDSAMYRCASSLGIRGRNTEAFFGQGTRLTVV.

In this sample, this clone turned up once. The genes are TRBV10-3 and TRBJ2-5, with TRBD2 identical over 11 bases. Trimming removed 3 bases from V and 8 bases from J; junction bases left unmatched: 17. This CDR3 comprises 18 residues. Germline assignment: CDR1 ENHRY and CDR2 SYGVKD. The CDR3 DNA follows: TGTGCCATCAGTGATTTAGCGGGAGGGCCAGCCCGAGATGGTACCCAGTACTTC. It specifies CAISDLAGGPARDGTQYF.